The 13 T cell receptor beta chains in this list originate from one sample, sequenced in a study of CD8 T cells in Susac syndrome. RNA, at about 0.45 to 1 ug, was reverse transcribed with random hexamers. TCRdb processed the immunoSEQ multiplex PCR reads anew with MiXCR; each CDR3 protein has one entry. The sample has about 73,000 distinct CDR3 sequences; about 95% are singletons. Specimen: CD8+ T cells from PBMCs. The receptor source for this set is a human donor with multiple sclerosis.

The genes are TRBV7-2 and TRBJ1-1, with 7 bases that match TRBD1. This CDR3 contains 15 residues. V shed 6 bases, J shed 11 bases, and the junction held 18 bases outside the gene matches. In germline, CDR1 is SGHTA, CDR2 FQGNSA. The CDR3 reads CASRPTGTDTRGAFF. The CDR3, as DNA: TGTGCCAGCAGGCCGACCGGGACAGACACACGAGGGGCTTTCTTT.

The CDR3, as DNA: TGTGCCAGCAGCCCAGGGGGTGCTAGCGGGACAGATACGCAGTATTTT. Amino acids: CASSPGGASGTDTQYF. The J gene is TRBJ2-3, the V gene TRBV13; D perhaps matches TRBD2 (8 bases). This CDR3 has 16 residues. Trimming left V 5 bases short and J 3 bases short, with 18 bases between. Germline assignment: CDR1 PRHDT and CDR2 FYEKMQ (reference sequence).

This clonotype was detected once. This chain connects TRBV2 to TRBJ1-1; D call uncertain. Trimming took off 2 bases at V and 8 bases at J, with 18 bases between the two ends. The CDR3 runs to 15 residues. Germline lookup yields CDR1 SNHLY and CDR2 FYNNEI. CDR3 in DNA: TGTGCCAGCAGTGAAATGGGCACGAACCCCAGCGAAGCTTTCTTT. It encodes CASSEMGTNPSEAFF.

The J gene is TRBJ2-4, the V gene TRBV29-1; D perhaps matches TRBD1 (5 bases). The germline V gene encodes CDR1 SQVTM and CDR2 ANQGSEA. The CDR3 runs 13 residues. With 3 bases removed from V and 5 bases from J, the gap between germline ends came to 11 bases. CDR3 sequence: CSVEVGPQNIQYF. CDR3 DNA sequence: TGCAGCGTTGAGGTGGGGCCCCAAAACATTCAGTACTTC.

The J gene is TRBJ2-5, the V gene TRBV2; 13 nucleotides agree with TRBD2. Unmatched junction bases numbered 0, after V lost 2 bases and J lost 0 bases. The V gene's germline CDR1 is SNHLY and CDR2 FYNNEI. This CDR3 comprises 16 residues. Written as DNA, the CDR3 is TGTGCCAGCAGTGAAACTAGCGGGGGGGACCAAGAGACCCAGTACTTC. Translating it yields CASSETSGGDQETQYF. Variable domain in full (rest from reference TRBV2 and TRBJ2-5): EPEVTQTPSHQVTQMGQEVILRCVPISNHLYFYWYRQILGQKVEFLVSFYNNEISEKSEIFDDQFSVERPDGSNFTLKIRSTKLEDSAMYFCASSETSGGDQETQYFGPGTRLLVL.

The J gene is TRBJ1-5, the V gene TRBV12-5, with D possibly matching TRBD1 (5 bases). The CDR3 covers 14 residues. Germline V CDR1 and CDR2: LGHNT, FRNRAP. V shed 7 bases and J shed 0 bases, with 10 bases lying between them. The CDR3 is CASAPGDSNQPQHF. The CDR3 nucleotides read TGTGCTAGTGCCCCGGGGGATAGCAATCAGCCCCAGCATTTT.

The rearrangement joins TRBV5-1 to TRBJ2-5; TRBD2 matches 9 bases. Germline V gives CDR1 SGHRS, CDR2 YFSETQ. This CDR3 region has 19 residues. J gave up 3 bases and V 4 bases, and 19 bases lay outside the gene matches. The CDR3 region is CASSMAVGVREGREETQYF. The CDR3 DNA reads TGCGCCAGCAGCATGGCGGTCGGGGTGCGGGAGGGCCGAGAAGAGACCCAGTACTTC.

The count of this clonotype is one. The chain has TRBV12-3 or TRBV12-4 and TRBJ2-1; no clear D. CDR3 length: 15 amino acids. Trimming pared 8 bases from V and 0 bases from J, leaving 14 bases between. The CDR3 spells CASAFRSSSYNEQFF. The DNA for the CDR3 is TGTGCCAGCGCCTTTAGATCCTCCTCCTACAATGAGCAGTTCTTC.

The CDR3 DNA is TGTGCCAGCAGTTTAGTAGGAGGGGGGGACACTGAAGCTTTCTTT. This encodes CASSLVGGGDTEAFF. The J gene is TRBJ1-1, the V gene TRBV27, with a weak D call TRBD1 (6 bases). The CDR3 consists of 15 residues. The V end was cut by 2 bases, the J end by 3 bases, with 13 bases between. Germline CDR1 and CDR2: MNHEY and SMNVEV (reference sequence).

The chain combines TRBV29-1 with TRBJ1-2; the match to TRBD1 covers 10 bases. Germline CDR1 and CDR2: SQVTM and ANQGSEA. CDR3 length: 14 residues. With 3 bases clipped from V and 8 bases from J, the junction kept 9 bases outside the gene matches. The CDR3 sequence: CSVDPTGGAEGYTF. The CDR3 nucleotides are TGCAGCGTTGACCCGACAGGGGGCGCGGAAGGCTACACCTTC.

The V call is TRBV7-9, the J call TRBJ2-6; 7 nucleotides match TRBD1. V shed 2 bases and J 0 bases; nucleotides not matched to a gene: 4. Germline CDR1 reads SEHNR; CDR2 reads FQNEAQ (reference sequence). The CDR3 has 17 amino acids. The CDR3 here is CASSLWDRSSGANVLTF. The CDR3 DNA is TGTGCCAGCAGCTTATGGGACAGATCCTCTGGGGCCAACGTCCTGACTTTC. Filled out from reference TRBV7-9 and TRBJ2-6, the complete variable domain reads DTGVSQNPRHKITKRGQNVTFRCDPISEHNRLYWYRQTLGQGPEFLTYFQNEAQLEKSRLLSDRFSAERPKGSFSTLEIQRTEQGDSAMYLCASSLWDRSSGANVLTFGAGSRLTVL.

The chain recombines TRBV19 with TRBJ2-7; D uncertain. Germline loops: CDR1 LNHDA, CDR2 SQIVND (reference sequence). The length of the CDR3 is 13 residues. The germline V and J ends were trimmed by 3 bases and 3 bases, with 9 bases remaining between them. The CDR3 reads CASSITQNYEQYF. The DNA for the CDR3 is TGTGCCAGTAGTATCACACAAAACTACGAGCAGTACTTC.

This chain links TRBV6-5 with TRBJ1-2; D is undetermined. This CDR3 is built from 11 residues. From germline, CDR1 is MNHEY and CDR2 SVGAGI. Deletions cut 6 bases from V and 6 bases from J, with 8 bases between. CDR3: CASRNQNGYTF. In nucleotides, the CDR3 is TGTGCCAGCAGAAACCAGAATGGCTACACCTTC.